The following is a T cell receptor beta chain sequence with its context. It was version v3.0 of the immunoSEQ assay that was run at survey level. Sequencing was intended to reach about 35,000-55,000 T-cell genomes per sample. Clones were read by immunoSEQ multiplex PCR, and TCRdb kept only the in-frame ones, dropping some. The data hold some 36,000 clones, with approximately 81% observed a single time. The CDR3 spans 12 residues. The trim removed 9 bases at V and 7 bases at J, leaving 7 bases unmatched. Looked up from germline, CDR1 is MDHEN and CDR2 is SYDVKM. Sampling of each donor yielded at least one pre-ART PBMC sample and at least two post-ART PBMC samples. Treatment locations for all participants with HIV were in the United States. The sample comes from a study of long-term antiretroviral therapy in people with HIV.

This chain connects TRBV28 to TRBJ2-5; 8 bases match TRBD2. The TCR originated in a young woman with HIV. The material sequenced was unsorted PBMCs, taken just over 2.7 years before starting antiretroviral therapy. In DNA, the CDR3 is TGTGCCAGTGAAGCGGGGGCAGGGACCCAGTACTTC. Protein: CASEAGAGTQYF.